Shown below are 32 T cell receptor beta chains from a single sample sequenced in a study of beta chain features in type 1 diabetes. Overall study results and limits: There was a moderate but significant shortening of TCRB CDR3s in all four CD4+ subsets of Type 1 diabetes patients.

Their antigen targets remain unknown. TCRB transcripts that were expressed got sequenced, as all of the isolated RNA had been reverse transcribed. Data came from immunoSEQ multiplex PCR; TCRdb stores just in-frame clones and leaves some out. The table has 250,000 or so clones, roughly 20% seen once. Sequenced sample: naive CD4+ T cells from blood. The receptors stem from a woman aged 40 to 50 with type 1 diabetes.

This clone was counted a few times. This sequence joins TRBV7-7 and TRBJ2-1; 8 bases match TRBD2. Germline lookup yields CDR1 SSHAT and CDR2 FNYEAQ (reference sequence). This CDR3 spans 16 amino acids. The ends lost 1 base at V and 5 bases at J; junction bases unmatched: 7. The CDR3 here is CASSLGSSGSNNEQFF. DNA for the CDR3: TGTGCCAGCAGCTTAGGGTCTAGCGGGTCGAACAATGAGCAGTTCTTC.

This sequence joins TRBV11-2 and TRBJ2-5; D is unclear. Germline V gene lookup returns CDR1 SGHAT and CDR2 FQNNGV. The length of the CDR3 is 14 residues. Between the trimmed V and J ends, which lost 1 base and 5 bases, there was a span of 11 bases. CDR3 sequence: CASSLGSLRETQYF. The CDR3 coding sequence is TGTGCCAGCAGCTTAGGTTCGCTGCGGGAGACCCAGTACTTC.

This clone was recorded a few times. J is TRBJ1-5 and V is TRBV4-3; TRBD1 matches at 8 bases. There are 16 residues in the CDR3. Trimming cost V 0 bases and J 7 bases; bases outside gene matches: 8. Germline V gives CDR1 LGHNA, CDR2 YSLEER. The CDR3 DNA sequence: TGCGCCAGCAGCCAAGATCTTGGACAGGGATACCAGCCCCAGCATTTT. Encoded protein: CASSQDLGQGYQPQHF.

This chain uses TRBV25-1 with TRBJ2-7; D possibly corresponds to TRBD1 (5 bases). This CDR3 contains 14 residues. V was clipped by 7 bases and J by 2 bases, with 15 bases between them. CDR1 is MGHDK, CDR2 SYGVNS, per germline. The CDR3 sequence is CASTKGVFPYEQYF. The CDR3 DNA reads TGTGCCAGCACAAAAGGGGTCTTTCCCTACGAGCAGTACTTC.

V usage is TRBV2 and J usage is TRBJ1-1; 7 bases match TRBD1. This CDR3 is 16 amino acids long. Germline V gene lookup returns CDR1 SNHLY and CDR2 FYNNEI. Unmatched junction bases numbered 11, after V lost 7 bases and J lost 0 bases. CDR3 in amino acids: CASTREGQTLNTEAFF. The CDR3 DNA is TGTGCCAGCACACGAGAGGGACAGACTTTGAACACTGAAGCTTTCTTT. Using reference TRBV2 and TRBJ1-1 for the parts outside the CDR3, the full variable domain is EPEVTQTPSHQVTQMGQEVILRCVPISNHLYFYWYRQILGQKVEFLVSFYNNEISEKSEIFDDQFSVERPDGSNFTLKIRSTKLEDSAMYFCASTREGQTLNTEAFFGQGTRLTVV.

The genes are TRBV10-3 and TRBJ1-5, with D perhaps matching TRBD1 (6 bases). The V end was cut by 9 bases, the J end by 4 bases, with 13 bases between. CDR1 ENHRY and CDR2 SYGVKD come from the germline V gene. The CDR3 has 13 residues. The CDR3 is CAIAGAWNQPQHF. The CDR3 region has the DNA TGTGCCATAGCGGGGGCATGGAATCAGCCCCAGCATTTT.

The sample holds a few counts of this clone. This chain uses TRBV4-1 with TRBJ1-1; D perhaps matches TRBD1 (6 bases). V was shortened by 0 bases and J by 3 bases, with 11 bases between the two germline ends. The V gene's germline CDR1 is MGHRA and CDR2 YSYEKL. The length of the CDR3 is 15 residues. The CDR3 region is CASSQDRTVHTEAFF. The CDR3 bases are TGCGCCAGCAGCCAAGACCGGACAGTTCACACTGAAGCTTTCTTT.

The rearrangement uses TRBV15 and TRBJ2-7, with a weak D call TRBD2 (5 bases). This CDR3 spans 13 amino acids. CDR1 LNHNV and CDR2 YYDKDF come from the germline V gene (reference sequence). Between the trimmed V and J ends, which lost 6 bases and 2 bases, there was a span of 11 bases. The DNA for the CDR3 is TGTGCCACCAGGGGCCCCGGGACCTACGAGCAGTACTTC. It translates to CATRGPGTYEQYF.

The rearrangement uses TRBV7-3 and TRBJ2-3; perhaps TRBD2 as D (5 bases). Germline CDR1 reads SGHTA; CDR2 reads FQGTGA. The CDR3 sequence is 15 residues long. Trimming stripped 0 bases from V and 1 base from J, with 8 bases between. DNA for the CDR3: TGTGCCAGCAGCTTAACCGGGATTGGCACAGATACGCAGTATTTT. Protein: CASSLTGIGTDTQYF.

Only a few counts were recorded for this clone. This chain links TRBV5-4 with TRBJ2-3; 12 bases are shared with TRBD2. The CDR3 runs 16 residues. Germline V lookup: CDR1 SGHNT, CDR2 YYREEE (reference sequence). With V trimmed by 0 bases and J by 5 bases, 4 bases remained unmatched. For the CDR3, the DNA is TGTGCCAGCAGCTTGGATCTAGCGGGAGGGGAAGATACGCAGTATTTT. As protein: CASSLDLAGGEDTQYF.

This clone was detected only a few times. The V call is TRBV29-1, the J call TRBJ1-1, with D maybe TRBD1 (6 bases). The CDR3 totals 11 residues. Germline V gene sequence: CDR1 SQVTM, CDR2 ANQGSEA. The V end was cut by 4 bases, the J end by 6 bases, with 9 bases between. The CDR3 loop reads CSVVTGPEAFF. CDR3 nucleotides: TGCAGCGTTGTGACAGGCCCTGAAGCTTTCTTT.

This clone was seen a handful of times. The chain is built from TRBV30 and TRBJ1-1; 9 bases agree with TRBD1. Per the germline V gene, CDR1 is GTSNPN and CDR2 is SVGIG (reference sequence). This CDR3 is built from 12 residues. The V gene end was trimmed by 2 bases and the J gene end by 7 bases; junction bases not matched to a gene: 2. As DNA, the CDR3 is TGTGCCTGGAGTCCGGGACAGGGTGAAGCTTTCTTT. Encoded protein: CAWSPGQGEAFF.

This clone was observed a single time. The chain recombines TRBV27 with TRBJ2-1; TRBD2 aligns across 10 bases. V was clipped by 4 bases and J by 7 bases; unmatched bases: 7. The CDR3 is made up of 15 amino acids. Germline V gene sequence: CDR1 MNHEY, CDR2 SMNVEV (reference sequence). The CDR3 sequence is CASSSPSSGRNEQFF. For the CDR3, the DNA is TGTGCCAGCAGTTCCCCTTCTAGCGGGAGAAATGAGCAGTTCTTC.

Only a few counts were recorded for this clone. The chain uses TRBV28 and TRBJ2-7; TRBD2 agrees at 7 bases. CDR3 length: 17 residues. With 3 bases clipped from V and 1 base from J, the junction kept 12 bases outside the gene matches. The germline V gene encodes CDR1 MDHEN and CDR2 SYDVKM. CDR3 DNA sequence: TGTGCCAGCAGTTTCTCCTACGGACTAGATTTATCCTACGAGCAGTACTTC. Its translation is CASSFSYGLDLSYEQYF.

This clone was counted between two and nine times. CDR3 sequence reads: CASSQDLAPQDTQYF. Written as DNA, the CDR3 is TGCGCCAGCAGCCAAGATTTGGCTCCCCAAGATACGCAGTATTTT. The J gene is TRBJ2-3, the V gene TRBV4-3; D is undetermined. Germline V gene data show CDR1 as LGHNA and CDR2 as YSLEER. This CDR3 comprises 15 residues. Trimming removed 0 bases from V and 5 bases from J, with 12 bases in between.

This chain links TRBV7-9 with TRBJ2-1; D remains unclear. The CDR3 extends over 10 amino acids. Germline assignment: CDR1 SEHNR and CDR2 FQNEAQ (reference sequence). V lost 5 bases and J lost 7, with 3 bases in between. Written as DNA, the CDR3 is TGTGCCAGCAGCCGTAATGAGCAGTTCTTC. Translation: CASSRNEQFF.

This clone showed up just a few times. This chain connects TRBV18 to TRBJ2-1; 11 bases are shared with TRBD1. CDR1 is KGHSH, CDR2 LQKENI, per germline. CDR3 length equals 15 residues. V was pared by 6 bases and J by 3 bases, with 4 bases of the junction left unmatched. For the CDR3, the DNA is TGTGCCAGCTCTTTCGGGACAGGGGGCTACAATGAGCAGTTCTTC. This encodes CASSFGTGGYNEQFF.

This clone was counted only a few times. The chain combines TRBV7-9 with TRBJ1-6; TRBD1 might be the D (6 bases). This CDR3 has 15 amino acids. V dropped 1 base and J dropped 5 bases, with 9 bases sitting between them. Per the germline V gene, CDR1 is SEHNR and CDR2 is FQNEAQ (reference sequence). Here the CDR3 reads CASSLGGLHNSPLHF. The CDR3 nucleotides are TGTGCCAGCAGCTTAGGGGGGCTACATAATTCACCCCTCCACTTT.

V and J are TRBV5-4 and TRBJ2-3, with TRBD2 identical over 8 bases. The CDR3 consists of 14 residues. The germline CDR1 and CDR2 sequences are SGHNT and YYREEE (reference sequence). V gave up 1 base and J gave up 6 bases; unmatched junction bases: 4. CDR3 sequence reads: CASSLKAGDDTQYF. Written as DNA, the CDR3 is TGTGCCAGCAGCTTGAAAGCGGGAGACGATACGCAGTATTTT.

In its sample, this clone was seen a few times. The chain's CDR3 is CASSDIWTITTYEQYF. In DNA, the CDR3 is TGTGCCAGCAGTGACATTTGGACAATTACGACCTACGAGCAGTACTTC. The V and J genes are TRBV6-1 and TRBJ2-7, with D perhaps TRBD1 (5 bases). The CDR3 consists of 16 residues. Germline assignment: CDR1 MNHNS and CDR2 SASEGT. Trimming stripped 3 bases from V and 2 bases from J, with 17 bases between.

In its sample, this clone was seen a few times. The genes are TRBV11-1 and TRBJ2-1; the D is unclear. The CDR3 has 15 amino acids. Trimming left V 5 bases short and J 2 bases short, with 13 bases between. The V gene's germline CDR1 is SGHAT and CDR2 FQDESV (reference sequence). For the CDR3, the DNA is TGTGCCAGCAGCCAAAGCCTAGTTACCTACAATGAGCAGTTCTTC. Protein: CASSQSLVTYNEQFF.

This clone was seen more than once but under ten times. The chain couples TRBV19 to TRBJ1-1; no definite D call. The V gene's germline CDR1 is LNHDA and CDR2 SQIVND (reference sequence). The CDR3 sequence is 13 residues long. The ends were cut back, 8 bases at V and 0 bases at J, with 10 bases in the middle. CDR3 DNA: TGTGCCAGTGGGAGGCAGTTGAACACTGAAGCTTTCTTT. Encoded protein: CASGRQLNTEAFF.

This clone was recorded a few times. The V call is TRBV7-3, the J call TRBJ1-1; unclear D gene. CDR3 length equals 12 residues. V lost 5 bases and J lost 9, with 13 bases in between. The V gene's germline CDR1 is SGHTA and CDR2 FQGTGA. The CDR3 DNA is TGTGCCAGCAGCCCCACCATTGGGCAAGCTTTCTTT. Protein product: CASSPTIGQAFF.

The V and J genes are TRBV29-1 and TRBJ1-5; the D gene is possibly TRBD1 (6 bases). With 6 bases removed from V and 2 bases from J, the gap between germline ends came to 14 bases. The germline V gene encodes CDR1 SQVTM and CDR2 ANQGSEA. CDR3 length: 14 amino acids. The CDR3 nucleotides read TGCAGCGTCTCCTTGGGGGCTGGCAATCAGCCCCAGCATTTT. Amino acids: CSVSLGAGNQPQHF.

The genes are TRBV18 and TRBJ2-5; perhaps TRBD2 as D (6 bases). In germline, CDR1 is KGHSH, CDR2 LQKENI. Deletions cut 4 bases from V and 7 bases from J, with 10 bases between. This CDR3 is built from 12 residues. CDR3 amino acids: CASSLSEGTQYF. The DNA of the CDR3 is TGTGCCAGCTCACTCTCGGAGGGGACCCAGTACTTC. The complete variable domain, with remaining parts taken from reference TRBV18 and TRBJ2-5, reads NAGVMQNPRHLVRRRGQEARLRCSPMKGHSHVYWYRQLPEEGLKFMVYLQKENIIDESGMPKERFSAEFPKEGPSILRIQQVVRGDSAAYFCASSLSEGTQYFGPGTRLLVL.

This clone was observed a single time. The V call is TRBV13, the J call TRBJ2-3, with TRBD1 matching 8 bases. The length of the CDR3 is 17 residues. Germline-derived CDR1 and CDR2 are PRHDT and FYEKMQ (reference sequence). Trimming cost V 2 bases and J 2 bases; bases outside gene matches: 9. The CDR3, as DNA: TGTGCCAGCAGCTTACCCACCGGGACAGGATACACAGATACGCAGTATTTT. It specifies CASSLPTGTGYTDTQYF.

This rearrangement joins TRBV6-5 to TRBJ2-3; weak D call: TRBD1 (6 bases). V lost 0 bases and J lost 0, with 10 bases in between. Germline CDR1 is MNHEY and CDR2 is SVGAGI. CDR3 length: 16 amino acids. The CDR3 reads CASSYSQGSSTDTQYF. The CDR3 DNA reads TGTGCCAGCAGTTACTCCCAGGGGTCTAGCACAGATACGCAGTATTTT.

This clone showed up just a few times. V gene TRBV25-1 combines with J gene TRBJ2-5; possibly TRBD2 for D (5 bases). In germline, CDR1 is MGHDK, CDR2 SYGVNS. The CDR3 is made up of 12 amino acids. V lost 7 bases and J 5 bases, leaving 11 bases between the germline ends. CDR3 coding DNA: TGTGCCAGCACCGAATGGGAGGAGACCCAGTACTTC. Translated: CASTEWEETQYF.

This clone has more than one count but fewer than ten. The chain is built from TRBV5-4 and TRBJ2-1; TRBD2 matches 8 bases. Germline CDR1 SGHNT, CDR2 YYREEE (reference sequence). The junction had 17 bases not matched to a gene; V was cut back by 6 bases and J by 15 bases. The CDR3 consists of 14 residues. CDR3 residues: CASTVGLAGAEGFF. As DNA, the CDR3 is TGTGCCAGCACCGTAGGGCTAGCGGGCGCCGAGGGGTTCTTC. Combining the CDR3 with reference TRBV5-4 and TRBJ2-1 gives the whole variable domain ETGVTQSPTHLIKTRGQQVTLRCSSQSGHNTVSWYQQALGQGPQFIFQYYREEENGRGNFPPRFSGLQFPNYSSELNVNALELDDSALYLCASTVGLAGAEGFFGPGTRLTVL.

The V call is TRBV28, the J call TRBJ2-1; D gene uncertain. In germline, CDR1 is MDHEN, CDR2 SYDVKM. The ends were cut back, 1 base at V and 12 bases at J, with 13 bases in the middle. This CDR3 has 13 amino acids. The CDR3 nucleotides read TGTGCCAGCAGTTTATCCCCGACCCGAGGGCAGTTCTTC. This encodes CASSLSPTRGQFF.

The chain has TRBV6-8 and TRBJ2-1; TRBD2 matches 9 bases. V shed 11 bases, J shed 2 bases, and the junction held 19 bases outside the gene matches. The CDR3 runs to 18 residues. Germline assignment: CDR1 MNHGY and CDR2 SAAAGT. The CDR3 sequence is CAGQIIAGDVVTYNEQFF. For the CDR3, the DNA is TGTGCCGGCCAGATTATAGCGGGAGACGTGGTTACCTACAATGAGCAGTTCTTC.

The genes are TRBV30 and TRBJ1-2, with D possibly TRBD1 on 5 matching bases. Trimming stripped 0 bases from V and 14 bases from J, with 13 bases between. Germline values: CDR1 GTSNPN, CDR2 SVGIG (reference sequence). The length of the CDR3 is 11 residues. The CDR3 DNA is TGTGCCTGGAGTGTAGCAGGGTTTCGTACCTTC. It codes for CAWSVAGFRTF.